What follows is one TCR beta chain and its context. The antigen remains unidentified. The V gene's germline CDR1 is MDHEN and CDR2 SYDVKM. The CDR3 has 12 residues. V shed 7 bases and J shed 5 bases, with 12 bases lying between them. MiXCR was run by TCRdb on the 5' RACE reads, yielding one entry per CDR3 protein. The sample has roughly 700,000 distinct CDR3 sequences, 8.6% seen once. The data derive from a study of identical twins. Overall study results and limits: Findings depended on cross-sectional statistics rather than tracking the same donors.

This sample also appeared in a second study, on yellow fever vaccine responses in identical twins.

V usage is TRBV28 and J usage is TRBJ2-7; tentatively, D is TRBD2 (5 bases). The TCR was taken from a young woman in good health. Sequencing was carried out using PBMCs. CDR3 DNA: TGTGCCAGCACGGAGGTCCGGAACGAGCAGTACTTC. Translated, it gives CASTEVRNEQYF.